This entry features one TCR beta chain sequence. What it binds is unknown. The junction departs from the called germline gene at one end, perhaps through a read error. Template switching supplied a universal primer site; unique molecular identifiers were carried on the cDNA. TCRdb re-derived calls from the 5' RACE reads in MiXCR, one entry per CDR3 protein. This table holds 500,000 or so distinct CDR3 sequences, around 15% found once. This sample was included in a study of identical twins. In germline, CDR1 is MDHEN, CDR2 SYDVKM. The CDR3 spans 15 residues. Study-wide findings and caveats: Fewer insertions marked abundant cord blood beta clonotypes; young adult naive trended weakly, memory not at all.

These data also formed part of another study, on yellow fever vaccine responses in identical twins.

The chain is built from TRBV28 and TRBJ2-1; 10 bases fit TRBD1. The specimen was CD4+ T cells sorted from blood. The TCR originated in a woman aged 18 to 35 in good health. The chain's CDR3 is CASSWTGGVRGTQSF. The CDR3 DNA is TGTGCCAGCAGTTGGACAGGGGGAGTGAGGGGGACACAGTCCTTC.